These 31 T cell receptor beta chains originate from one sample sequenced in a study of T-cell reconstitution after alpha-beta-depleted transplantation in children. Unique molecular identifiers were incorporated when the TCRbeta library was constructed. From the PCR reads, TCRdb called clonotypes with MiXCR, one entry per CDR3 protein. The data contain about 480,000 distinct CDR3 sequences, approximately 12% of them singletons. The material was PBMCs from the stem cell graft donor, obtained from the stem cell graft. The receptor set was obtained from a human donor who donated a stem cell graft to a child with combined immunodeficiency.

This clonotype was seen repeatedly, ten times or more. The chain links TRBV12-5 to TRBJ2-1; no definite D call. Germline V lookup: CDR1 LGHNT, CDR2 FRNRAP. The CDR3 runs 15 residues. The V and J ends lost 6 bases and 0 bases respectively, with 12 bases between them. The CDR3 nucleotides are TGTGCTAGTGGCCTTCTATTGAGCTCCTACAATGAGCAGTTCTTC. Translated: CASGLLLSSYNEQFF.

This clonotype was detected only a few times. The chain combines TRBV7-2 with TRBJ1-4; tentative D call: TRBD1 (6 bases). The CDR3 spans 15 residues. V was cut by 2 bases and J by 7 bases, with 14 bases left in between. Germline CDR1 reads SGHTA; CDR2 reads FQGNSA. This CDR3 reads CASSLNLGRGEKLFF. CDR3 coding DNA: TGTGCCAGCAGCTTAAACCTGGGCAGGGGTGAAAAACTGTTTTTT.

This clonotype was detected a few times. CDR3 in DNA: TGTGCCAGCAGCCTGTCCGGGACTAGCGGATCCTACGAGCAGTACTTC. Residues: CASSLSGTSGSYEQYF. The chain uses TRBV5-5 and TRBJ2-7, with 11 bases matching TRBD2. Germline-derived CDR1 and CDR2 are SGHKS and YYEKEE (reference sequence). The CDR3 consists of 16 residues. The V gene end was trimmed by 4 bases and the J gene end by 1 base; junction bases not matched to a gene: 7.

This clonotype has more than one count but fewer than ten. CDR3 residues: CSASDRETGELFF. DNA of the CDR3: TGCAGTGCTAGTGACAGAGAAACCGGGGAGCTGTTTTTT. J is TRBJ2-2 and V is TRBV20-1; TRBD1 is a possible D gene (5 bases). V lost 3 bases to trimming and J lost 5 bases, with 10 bases between them. The CDR3 is 13 residues long. The V gene's germline CDR1 is DFQATT and CDR2 SNEGSKA (reference sequence).

This clonotype was counted only a few times. The genes are TRBV6-1 and TRBJ1-4; D is ambiguous. The CDR3 is made up of 17 amino acids. V dropped 8 bases and J dropped 0 bases, with 19 bases sitting between them. CDR1 is MNHNS and CDR2 is SASEGT in the germline V gene. The CDR3 region has the DNA TGTGCCAGCTGCAGGACTGCCCCTTCTGCAACTAATGAAAAACTGTTTTTT. Amino acid sequence: CASCRTAPSATNEKLFF.

This chain uses TRBV5-1 with TRBJ1-2; D is undetermined. Germline V gives CDR1 SGHRS, CDR2 YFSETQ. The CDR3 runs 13 residues. V lost 1 base to trimming and J lost 10 bases, with 14 bases between them. CDR3 nucleotides: TGCGCCAGCAGCTTGTCGGCCGTCAGCGACTACACCTTC. Encoded protein: CASSLSAVSDYTF.

This clonotype was counted a single time. The chain employs TRBV6-1 and TRBJ2-7, with 14 bases fitting TRBD2. The germline gives CDR1 MNHNS, CDR2 SASEGT. The CDR3 has 18 residues. V lost 2 bases, J lost 0 bases, and 6 bases stayed unmatched. This chain's CDR3 is CASSETAGTSGSSYEQYF. CDR3 in DNA: TGTGCCAGCAGTGAAACCGCCGGGACTAGCGGGAGCTCCTACGAGCAGTACTTC.

On this clonotype: A much more abundant neighbour one base away suggests this may be a read error. J is TRBJ2-3 and V is TRBV20-1; 9 nucleotides align to TRBD2. This CDR3 is 18 amino acids long. CDR1 and CDR2 (germline): DFQATT, SNEGSKA (reference sequence). V trimming: 4 bases; J trimming: 2 bases; junction bases outside the gene matches: 16. The CDR3 loop is CSATGAVPGLAHTDTQYF. The CDR3 bases are TGCAGTGCTACAGGGGCTGTCCCGGGACTAGCACACACAGATACGCAGTATTTT.

This chain joins TRBV6-1 and TRBJ2-5, with D unresolved. The V and J ends lost 1 base and 2 bases respectively, with 8 bases between them. The V gene's germline CDR1 is MNHNS and CDR2 SASEGT. The CDR3 consists of 14 residues. The CDR3 loop is CASSEERAQETQYF. DNA of the CDR3: TGTGCCAGCAGTGAAGAGAGAGCGCAAGAGACCCAGTACTTC.

This clonotype has more than one count but fewer than ten. J is TRBJ2-2 and V is TRBV6-1; D is tentatively TRBD1 or TRBD2 (5 bases each). The V gene's germline CDR1 is MNHNS and CDR2 SASEGT. V was trimmed by 7 bases and J by 1 base, leaving 13 bases between them. The CDR3 has 15 amino acids. CDR3 sequence (DNA): TGTGCCAGCACCTATTTTGGGGGGAACACCGGGGAGCTGTTTTTT. Translated, it gives CASTYFGGNTGELFF.

This clonotype was observed a handful of times. The rearrangement joins TRBV5-1 to TRBJ2-5; the match to TRBD2 covers 7 bases. This CDR3 contains 15 residues. In germline, CDR1 is SGHRS, CDR2 YFSETQ. V was clipped by 1 base and J by 2 bases; unmatched bases: 5. The CDR3 sequence: CASSLYGGSQETQYF. CDR3 nucleotide sequence: TGCGCCAGCAGCTTGTACGGCGGGAGTCAAGAGACCCAGTACTTC.

The V gene is TRBV7-9, the J gene TRBJ2-5; D is ambiguous. Germline assignment: CDR1 SEHNR and CDR2 FQNEAQ (reference sequence). This CDR3 comprises 14 residues. V was clipped by 2 bases and J by 3 bases, with 10 bases between them. DNA of the CDR3: TGTGCCAGCAGCTTAATTGAACTGAAAGAGACCCAGTACTTC. This encodes CASSLIELKETQYF.

This clonotype was detected a few times. The J gene is TRBJ2-3, the V gene TRBV12-3 or TRBV12-4; 15 bases line up with TRBD2. J lost 6 bases, V lost 6 bases, and 7 bases had no gene match. This CDR3 contains 16 residues. CDR3 bases: TGTGCCAGCAGAAGGACTAGCGGGGGGGGGCTGGATACGCAGTATTTT. Translated, it gives CASRRTSGGGLDTQYF.

This clonotype has a handful of counts. V usage is TRBV6-2 or TRBV6-3 and J usage is TRBJ1-6; no clear D. With 0 bases removed from V and 7 bases from J, the gap between germline ends came to 10 bases. CDR1 and CDR2 from the germline V gene are MNHEY and SVGEGT. This CDR3 region has 15 residues. CDR3 in DNA: TGTGCCAGCAGTTACTCGGGCAGCAGAAATTCACCCCTCCACTTT. Translating gives CASSYSGSRNSPLHF.

This clonotype was detected a few times. The gene calls are TRBV7-9 and TRBJ2-5; maybe TRBD1 (6 bases). This CDR3 comprises 13 residues. V was shortened by 5 bases and J by 5 bases, with 12 bases between the two germline ends. Germline V gene data show CDR1 as SEHNR and CDR2 as FQNEAQ (reference sequence). CDR3 sequence: CASSITGLETQYF. DNA of the CDR3: TGTGCCAGCAGCATAACAGGGCTCGAGACCCAGTACTTC.

This clonotype was seen more than once but under ten times. The rearrangement uses TRBV29-1 and TRBJ1-2; 8 nucleotides match TRBD1. The ends lost 6 bases at V and 5 bases at J; junction bases unmatched: 5. The CDR3 extends over 12 amino acids. Germline CDR1 is SQVTM and CDR2 is ANQGSEA. CDR3 loop: CSVDRDQYGYTF. The CDR3 DNA follows: TGCAGCGTGGACAGGGACCAATATGGCTACACCTTC.

This clonotype was seen a handful of times. The chain combines TRBV24-1 with TRBJ2-1; D gene uncertain. Trimming removed 3 bases from V and 9 bases from J, with 17 bases in between. This CDR3 spans 15 amino acids. The V gene's germline CDR1 is KGHDR and CDR2 SFDVKD. The CDR3 here is CATSDRPQYVIEQFF. The CDR3, as DNA: TGTGCCACCAGTGATAGGCCACAATACGTGATTGAGCAGTTCTTC.

This clonotype occurred a few times. The chain recombines TRBV5-4 with TRBJ2-6; TRBD2 is a possible D gene (7 bases). V lost 4 bases, J lost 1 base, and 18 bases lay in between. Germline V CDR1 and CDR2: SGHNT, YYREEE (reference sequence). CDR3 length equals 18 residues. The CDR3 DNA reads TGTGCCAGCAGCCGTTTCCGGGGGGCAGAGTCTGGGGCCAACGTCCTGACTTTC. It translates to CASSRFRGAESGANVLTF.

This clonotype has just a few counts. The rearrangement links TRBV11-2 to TRBJ2-1; 8 bases agree with TRBD2. Germline CDR1 SGHAT, CDR2 FQNNGV. J gave up 4 bases and V 3 bases, and 5 bases lay outside the gene matches. The CDR3 is 15 amino acids. CDR3 residues: CASSFRAGGYNEQFF. CDR3 nucleotide sequence: TGTGCCAGCAGCTTCCGTGCGGGGGGTTACAATGAGCAGTTCTTC. Looking up the rest from reference TRBV11-2 and TRBJ2-1 gives the full variable domain: EAGVAQSPRYKIIEKRQSVAFWCNPISGHATLYWYQQILGQGPKLLIQFQNNGVVDDSQLPKDRFSAERLKGVDSTLKIQPAKLEDSAVYLCASSFRAGGYNEQFFGPGTRLTVL.

The chain links TRBV30 to TRBJ2-1, with 7 bases lining up with TRBD1. Germline V gives CDR1 GTSNPN, CDR2 SVGIG (reference sequence). Trimming took 0 bases from V and 4 from J; bases not matched to a gene: 6. There are 15 residues in the CDR3. The CDR3 region is CAWSVRQGSYNEQFF. DNA of the CDR3: TGTGCCTGGAGTGTACGACAGGGATCGTACAATGAGCAGTTCTTC.

The chain joins TRBV21-1 to TRBJ1-5; the table's D call TRBD1 went unverified against the DNA. TRBV21-1 is assigned pseudogene status. The CDR3 has 18 amino acids. The CDR3 DNA reads as TGTGCCAGCAGCAATTCCCCTAAGGGGGCGATCCCCAATCAGCCCCAGCATTTT. This codes for CASSNSPKGAIPNQPQHF.

At least ten counts were recorded for this clonotype. The chain employs TRBV20-1 and TRBJ2-1, with a tentative D call TRBD2 (7 bases). CDR3 length equals 14 residues. Per germline, CDR1 DFQATT and CDR2 SNEGSKA (reference sequence). Trimming stripped 3 bases from V and 7 bases from J, with 16 bases between. In DNA form, the CDR3 reads TGCAGTGCTAGGAGGGGGGGGGCTTTGAATGAGCAGTTCTTC. It yields the protein CSARRGGALNEQFF.

The chain employs TRBV5-4 and TRBJ2-1; 12 nucleotides agree with TRBD2. With V trimmed by 3 bases and J by 1 base, 8 bases remained unmatched. The CDR3 is made up of 18 amino acids. CDR1 SGHNT and CDR2 YYREEE come from the germline V gene (reference sequence). The CDR3 DNA reads TGTGCCAGCAGCTGGGGTGGACTAGCGGGATTTTCCTACAATGAGCAGTTCTTC. Amino acid sequence: CASSWGGLAGFSYNEQFF.

This clonotype was observed many times. The V call is TRBV9, the J call TRBJ2-7, with 9 bases that match TRBD1. V was clipped by 0 bases and J by 3 bases; unmatched bases: 4. Germline V gives CDR1 SGDLS, CDR2 YYNGEE. The CDR3 has 15 amino acids. DNA for the CDR3: TGTGCCAGCAGCGTAGAGCCGGGACAGGGCTACGAGCAGTACTTC. Translation: CASSVEPGQGYEQYF.

This clonotype was seen a handful of times. The V and J genes are TRBV20-1 and TRBJ2-2; unclear D gene. The CDR3 runs to 13 residues. Germline CDR1 and CDR2: DFQATT and SNEGSKA (reference sequence). V gave up 6 bases and J gave up 6 bases, with 14 bases separating them. The CDR3 spells CSAEIQIPGELFF. CDR3 DNA sequence: TGCAGTGCGGAGATACAGATTCCCGGGGAGCTGTTTTTT.

V usage is TRBV4-2 and J usage is TRBJ2-2, with TRBD2 matching 9 bases. V lost 3 bases to trimming and J lost 6 bases; unmatched junction nucleotides: 5. Germline CDR1 is LGHNA and CDR2 is YNFKEQ. The length of the CDR3 is 15 residues. The CDR3 sequence: CASSHPGLASGELFF. CDR3 nucleotides: TGTGCCAGCAGCCATCCCGGACTAGCGTCCGGGGAGCTGTTTTTT.

In this sample, this clonotype turned up many times. The rearrangement joins TRBV11-2 to TRBJ2-3, with TRBD2 matching over 11 bases. The CDR3 runs 18 residues. Germline assignment: CDR1 SGHAT and CDR2 FQNNGV. V lost 3 bases, J lost 1 base, and 9 bases stayed unmatched. The CDR3 loop is CASSLYPGTSGGTDTQYF. CDR3 nucleotides: TGTGCCAGCAGCTTGTACCCTGGGACTAGCGGCGGCACAGATACGCAGTATTTT.

This clonotype has only a few counts. The chain is built from TRBV7-9 and TRBJ2-7; unclear D gene. V shed 2 bases and J shed 3 bases, with 11 bases lying between them. Germline V gene data show CDR1 as SEHNR and CDR2 as FQNEAQ (reference sequence). The length of the CDR3 is 14 residues. For the CDR3, the DNA is TGTGCCAGCAGCTTAAGAACTCGCGGCTACGAGCAGTACTTC. Translated: CASSLRTRGYEQYF.

In this sample, this clonotype turned up many times. The V call is TRBV29-1, the J call TRBJ2-1; D remains ambiguous. The V gene lost 5 bases and the J gene lost 5 bases, with 10 bases spanning the gap. The germline CDR1 and CDR2 sequences are SQVTM and ANQGSEA. The CDR3 runs 12 residues. CDR3 bases: TGCAGCGTTCGGACGGATCACAATGAGCAGTTCTTC. Translating gives CSVRTDHNEQFF.

This clonotype was seen many times. This chain joins TRBV12-3 or TRBV12-4 and TRBJ2-7; possibly TRBD1 for D (6 bases). The V gene lost 5 bases and the J gene lost 0 bases, with 11 bases spanning the gap. This CDR3 contains 14 residues. This CDR3 is CASSPTGHSYEQYF. Here the CDR3 DNA reads TGTGCCAGCAGTCCGACAGGTCACTCCTACGAGCAGTACTTC.

This clonotype was counted only a few times. The chain employs TRBV14 and TRBJ2-2; D is unresolved. Trimming pared 0 bases from V and 5 bases from J, leaving 7 bases between. The CDR3 totals 14 residues. Germline V gene data show CDR1 as SGHDN and CDR2 as FVKESK. CDR3 loop: CASSQDGVTGELFF. DNA for the CDR3: TGTGCCAGCAGCCAAGATGGGGTAACCGGGGAGCTGTTTTTT.